This T cell receptor beta chain stems from a study of spatial heterogeneity in lung cancer. In the study overall: The donor group consisted of under 95 patients who had untreated, early-stage non-small cell lung cancer. Detection consistently yielded more beta chains than alpha chains. Study outcomes and limitations: The appearance of ubiquitous expanded tumor TCRs in blood was greater at resection than follow-up.

Stated time point: blood at routine non-recurrence follow-up after resection. The germline V gene has CDR1 MDHEN and CDR2 SYDVKM. This CDR3 comprises 13 residues. J gave up 4 bases and V 7 bases, and 3 bases lay outside the gene matches. In this sample, this clonotype is medium-sized. Antigen: not known. Every cDNA TCR molecule received its own unique molecular identifier. Each CDR3 protein is one row after TCRdb ran MiXCR on the 5' RACE reads. The data contain 8,000 to 10,000 distinct CDR3 sequences, roughly 23% of them seen just once; the ten biggest clones take up 3% to 4.5%. The chain uses TRBV28 and TRBJ2-4, with 8 bases fitting TRBD2. The clonotype was recovered from a female donor with early-stage non-small cell lung cancer. The input for sequencing was PBMCs, taken at follow-up. The CDR3 DNA sequence: TGTGCCAGCACCCCTAGCGGGAAAAACATTCAGTACTTC. Its translation is CASTPSGKNIQYF.